This T cell receptor (beta chain) is drawn from a study of T cell repertoires in cytomegalovirus infection. The overall study: A matching HLA type, together with CMV infection, was signaled by public TCR beta signatures.

CDR3 length equals 13 residues. The V gene's germline CDR1 is ENHRY and CDR2 SYGVKD. Between the trimmed V and J ends, which lost 3 bases and 8 bases, there was a span of 13 bases. Study results and caveats: Frequencies of public TCR beta families were cumulated, and this identified carriers of CMV plus the relevant HLA. It was HLA-C-restricted CMV-specific TCR beta clonotypes that dominated the response ex vivo.

This clonotype was found many times. Antigen: not known. TCRdb processed the reads anew with MiXCR; each CDR3 protein has one entry. The sample contains 250,000 to 300,000 distinct CDR3 sequences, approximately 9% of which appear only once. The receptor was derived from a human donor in good health (CMV status not recorded). Some clones in this sample may be carry-over from other donors' samples. Sample: PBMCs. The chain has TRBV10-3 and TRBJ1-2; possible D gene TRBD1, 5 bases. CDR3 loop: CAISDLDSRGYTF. DNA for the CDR3: TGTGCCATCAGTGACCTTGACAGTCGCGGCTACACCTTC.